The rows below give T cell receptor beta chains drawn from one sample of a study of TIL therapy for anti-PD-1-resistant metastatic lung cancer. Assay used: immunoSEQ multiplex PCR; TCRdb lists only in-frame clones, some missing. The sample has fewer than 65,000 clones, roughly four fifths seen once. The material sequenced was blood, taken at baseline. These receptors were collected from a person aged 25-80 years with non-small cell lung cancer. The CDR3 runs from the conserved cysteine through the conserved F or W. Fields, in order: J gene, clone size, V gene, D gene, CDR3 DNA, CDR3 protein. D genes are given only for firm matches. Expanded clones get a size class; other rows say once, few or many, or leave the size out.

j_call: TRBJ1-2
clone_size: NA
v_call: TRBV11-2
d_call: NA
cdr3_nt: TGTGCCAGCAGCTTAGAACTAGGCTATGGCTACACCTTC
cdr3_aa: CASSLELGYGYTF

j_call: TRBJ1-2
clone_size: few
v_call: TRBV7-9
d_call: NA
cdr3_nt: TGTGCCAGCAGCCCAACATCTAACTATGGCTACACCTTC
cdr3_aa: CASSPTSNYGYTF

j_call: TRBJ1-5
clone_size: NA
v_call: TRBV6-5
d_call: NA
cdr3_nt: TGTGCCAGCAGTTCTAATAATCAGCCCCAGCATTTT
cdr3_aa: CASSSNNQPQHF

j_call: TRBJ2-1
clone_size: NA
v_call: TRBV5-4
d_call: NA
cdr3_nt: TGTGCCAGCAGCTTTAGTCTAGCCAACAATGAGCAGTTCTTC
cdr3_aa: CASSFSLANNEQFF

j_call: TRBJ2-7
clone_size: once
v_call: TRBV10-3
d_call: NA
cdr3_nt: TGTGCCGTTGCCACCTACGAGCAGTACTTC
cdr3_aa: CAVATYEQYF

j_call: TRBJ1-2
clone_size: few
v_call: TRBV4-2
d_call: NA
cdr3_nt: TGTGCCAGCAGCCAAGATAGGGGCGATGGCTACACCTTC
cdr3_aa: CASSQDRGDGYTF

j_call: TRBJ2-4
clone_size: NA
v_call: TRBV24-1
d_call: NA
cdr3_nt: TGTGCCACCAGTGGATCCCAGGGTAAACTTGGCATTCAGTACTTC
cdr3_aa: CATSGSQGKLGIQYF

j_call: TRBJ2-2
clone_size: NA
v_call: TRBV29-1
d_call: TRBD2
cdr3_nt: TGCAGCGTTCTTAGCGGGGTCACCGGGGAGCTGTTTTTT
cdr3_aa: CSVLSGVTGELFF

j_call: TRBJ2-5
clone_size: NA
v_call: TRBV6-5
d_call: TRBD2
cdr3_nt: TGTGCCAGCAGTTACTCCCACGGGGGGGAGACCCAGTACTTC
cdr3_aa: CASSYSHGGETQYF

j_call: TRBJ1-5
clone_size: NA
v_call: TRBV28
d_call: NA
cdr3_nt: TGTGCCAGCAGTTCGGGGGGGAGCAATCAGCCCCAGCATTTT
cdr3_aa: CASSSGGSNQPQHF

j_call: TRBJ2-6
clone_size: medium-sized
v_call: TRBV11-2
d_call: NA
cdr3_nt: TGTGCCAGCAGCCCCGAGGGCCACCGATTCTCTGGGGCCAACGTCCTGACTTTC
cdr3_aa: CASSPEGHRFSGANVLTF

j_call: TRBJ2-5
clone_size: NA
v_call: TRBV5-6
d_call: TRBD1
cdr3_nt: TGTGCCAGCAGCTTGGTTGACAGGGTGGGGGCCCAGTACTTC
cdr3_aa: CASSLVDRVGAQYF

j_call: TRBJ2-2
clone_size: NA
v_call: TRBV28
d_call: NA
cdr3_nt: TGTGCCAGCAGTTTTGGGGGGGCGGGCACCGGGGAGCTGTTTTTT
cdr3_aa: CASSFGGAGTGELFF

j_call: TRBJ2-3
clone_size: NA
v_call: TRBV7-8
d_call: NA
cdr3_nt: TGTGCCAGCAGCTTAGAAAAGGCCGTTGCCGCAGCAGATACGCAGTATTTT
cdr3_aa: CASSLEKAVAAADTQYF

j_call: TRBJ1-5
clone_size: NA
v_call: TRBV10-3
d_call: NA
cdr3_nt: TGTGCCATCAGTGAGCAGGGACCCGAGAGCAATCAGCCCCAGCATTTT
cdr3_aa: CAISEQGPESNQPQHF

j_call: TRBJ1-5
clone_size: few
v_call: TRBV6-1
d_call: NA
cdr3_nt: TGTGCCAGCAGTGAAGGGGGTCTCAATCAGCCCCAGCATTTT
cdr3_aa: CASSEGGLNQPQHF

j_call: TRBJ2-3
clone_size: once
v_call: TRBV27
d_call: NA
cdr3_nt: TGTGCCAGCAGCCCGCGTTTAAGCACAGATACGCAGTATTTT
cdr3_aa: CASSPRLSTDTQYF

j_call: TRBJ1-4
clone_size: NA
v_call: TRBV28
d_call: NA
cdr3_nt: TGTGCCAGCAGCGGACCCCGACAGGCAACTAATGAAAAACTGTTTTTT
cdr3_aa: CASSGPRQATNEKLFF

j_call: TRBJ2-1
clone_size: NA
v_call: TRBV5-1
d_call: TRBD2
cdr3_nt: TGCGCCAGCAGCCCCACCGGGACTAGCGGGGCCAATGAGCAGTTCTTC
cdr3_aa: CASSPTGTSGANEQFF

j_call: TRBJ2-1
clone_size: few
v_call: TRBV6-2/TRBV6-3
d_call: NA
cdr3_nt: TGTGCCAGCAGTTACTCGGACAATGAGCAGTTCTTC
cdr3_aa: CASSYSDNEQFF

j_call: TRBJ2-7
clone_size: NA
v_call: TRBV28
d_call: TRBD2
cdr3_nt: TGTGCCAGCAGTTCCGGGACTAGCGGGAGTTACGAGCAGTACTTC
cdr3_aa: CASSSGTSGSYEQYF

j_call: TRBJ1-5
clone_size: medium-sized
v_call: TRBV7-9
d_call: NA
cdr3_nt: TGTGCCAGCAGCGACGGGCCGGGAAGCAATCAGCCCCAGCATTTT
cdr3_aa: CASSDGPGSNQPQHF

j_call: TRBJ2-2
clone_size: NA
v_call: TRBV6-5
d_call: NA
cdr3_nt: TGTGCCAGCAGTTACTCCGGAGGGATCAGCACCGGGGAGCTGTTTTTT
cdr3_aa: CASSYSGGISTGELFF

j_call: TRBJ2-1
clone_size: NA
v_call: TRBV11-3
d_call: NA
cdr3_nt: TGTGCCAGCAGCCGAAATCAGGGGTACAATGAGCAGTTCTTC
cdr3_aa: CASSRNQGYNEQFF

j_call: TRBJ1-1
clone_size: NA
v_call: TRBV6-5
d_call: NA
cdr3_nt: TGTGCCAACAAACCAACAGGGAGAACTGAAGCTTTCTTT
cdr3_aa: CANKPTGRTEAFF

j_call: TRBJ2-7
clone_size: NA
v_call: TRBV18
d_call: NA
cdr3_nt: TGTGCCAGCTCACCACTCGACATCTCCTACGAGCAGTACTTC
cdr3_aa: CASSPLDISYEQYF

j_call: TRBJ1-1
clone_size: NA
v_call: TRBV28
d_call: NA
cdr3_nt: TGTGCCAGCAGACCATACAGGGAACTGAACACTGAAGCTTTCTTT
cdr3_aa: CASRPYRELNTEAFF

j_call: TRBJ1-3
clone_size: NA
v_call: TRBV2
d_call: NA
cdr3_nt: TGTGCCAGCAGTGGAGGGGGGGGAAACACCATATATTTT
cdr3_aa: CASSGGGGNTIYF

j_call: TRBJ2-7
clone_size: NA
v_call: TRBV28
d_call: NA
cdr3_nt: TGTGCCAGTACCCAGGGGGGTAGCTCCTACGAGCAGTACTTC
cdr3_aa: CASTQGGSSYEQYF

j_call: TRBJ2-3
clone_size: NA
v_call: TRBV28
d_call: NA
cdr3_nt: TGTGCCAGCAGTTTAGTGTGGGTTGGGGATACGCAGTATTTT
cdr3_aa: CASSLVWVGDTQYF

j_call: TRBJ1-5
clone_size: NA
v_call: TRBV7-9
d_call: NA
cdr3_nt: TGTGCCAGCAGCACAACCAATCAGCCCCAGCATTTT
cdr3_aa: CASSTTNQPQHF

j_call: TRBJ2-7
clone_size: NA
v_call: TRBV7-8
d_call: TRBD2
cdr3_nt: TGTGCCAGCAGCAGCTACGCGGGAGTGGCCTACGAGCAGTACTTC
cdr3_aa: CASSSYAGVAYEQYF

j_call: TRBJ2-3
clone_size: NA
v_call: TRBV14
d_call: NA
cdr3_nt: TGTGCCAGCAGCTTATTTCCAGATACGCAGTATTTT
cdr3_aa: CASSLFPDTQYF

j_call: TRBJ1-6
clone_size: NA
v_call: TRBV5-1
d_call: NA
cdr3_nt: TGCGCCAGCACCATGGGAGCCAGCGGTTCACCCCTCCACTTT
cdr3_aa: CASTMGASGSPLHF

j_call: TRBJ2-5
clone_size: NA
v_call: TRBV5-1
d_call: TRBD2
cdr3_nt: TGCGCCAGCAGGGTTCTTGGCGGGAGTTTGGAGACCCAGTACTTC
cdr3_aa: CASRVLGGSLETQYF

j_call: TRBJ1-2
clone_size: medium-sized
v_call: TRBV30
d_call: NA
cdr3_nt: TGTGCCTGGGCGCCCTCCCACCGGAGGACAAGGGGCTACACCTTC
cdr3_aa: CAWAPSHRRTRGYTF

j_call: TRBJ2-3
clone_size: NA
v_call: TRBV2
d_call: TRBD1
cdr3_nt: TGTGCCAGCAGTCTACAGGGACAGGTCACAGATACGCAGTATTTT
cdr3_aa: CASSLQGQVTDTQYF

j_call: TRBJ2-1
clone_size: once
v_call: TRBV28
d_call: TRBD2
cdr3_nt: TGTGCCAGCAGGGGAGCGGGAGGGATCGGGGGATACAATGAGCAGTTCTTC
cdr3_aa: CASRGAGGIGGYNEQFF

j_call: TRBJ1-5
clone_size: NA
v_call: TRBV19
d_call: NA
cdr3_nt: TGTGCCAGTAAGGACGGTAGCAATCAGCCCCAGCATTTT
cdr3_aa: CASKDGSNQPQHF

j_call: TRBJ1-1
clone_size: few
v_call: TRBV30
d_call: NA
cdr3_nt: TGTGCCTGGAGTGTAGTCGTAAGGCCCACTGAAGCTTTCTTT
cdr3_aa: CAWSVVVRPTEAFF

j_call: TRBJ1-1
clone_size: NA
v_call: TRBV7-2
d_call: NA
cdr3_nt: TGTGCCAGCAGCTTAAATTTCGGGAACACTGAAGCTTTCTTT
cdr3_aa: CASSLNFGNTEAFF

j_call: TRBJ2-3
clone_size: NA
v_call: TRBV28
d_call: TRBD2
cdr3_nt: TGTGCCAGCACAGGGTTAGCGGGGGGGCCAAGGGATACGCAGTATTTT
cdr3_aa: CASTGLAGGPRDTQYF

j_call: TRBJ2-1
clone_size: few
v_call: TRBV4-2
d_call: TRBD2
cdr3_nt: TGTGCCAGCAGCGCTACTAGCGGGAGGCTCCGCGGCTACAATGAGCAGTTCTTC
cdr3_aa: CASSATSGRLRGYNEQFF

j_call: TRBJ2-4
clone_size: NA
v_call: TRBV28
d_call: NA
cdr3_nt: TGTGCCAGCAGTTTAAACAGGGTTTCTCTACGGGGAGCCAAAAACATTCAGTACTTC
cdr3_aa: CASSLNRVSLRGAKNIQYF

j_call: TRBJ2-4
clone_size: NA
v_call: TRBV7-9
d_call: NA
cdr3_nt: TGTGCCAGCAGCGTTCCTGGGGTCGGAGCCAAAAACATTCAGTACTTC
cdr3_aa: CASSVPGVGAKNIQYF

j_call: TRBJ2-1
clone_size: NA
v_call: TRBV10-2
d_call: TRBD2
cdr3_nt: TGCGCCAGCAGTGTCCTAGCGGGGGGAAATGAGCAGTTCTTC
cdr3_aa: CASSVLAGGNEQFF

j_call: TRBJ2-7
clone_size: NA
v_call: TRBV6-5
d_call: TRBD2
cdr3_nt: TGTGCCAGCAGTCCCGGACTAGCAGGGTACGAGCAGTACTTC
cdr3_aa: CASSPGLAGYEQYF

j_call: TRBJ1-5
clone_size: once
v_call: TRBV19
d_call: TRBD1
cdr3_nt: TGTGCCAGTAGTATCACAGGGGTGGGACAGCCCCAGCATTTT
cdr3_aa: CASSITGVGQPQHF

j_call: TRBJ1-1
clone_size: few
v_call: TRBV7-3
d_call: NA
cdr3_nt: TGTGCCAGCAGCTTAACCGCAGTGAACACTGAAGCTTTCTTT
cdr3_aa: CASSLTAVNTEAFF